The T cell receptor (beta chain) under discussion was sequenced for a study of shared clonotypes between healthy human individuals. Using immunoSEQ multiplex PCR, the repertoire was profiled, and TCRdb retains in-frame clones only, with some absent. This table holds just over 2,000,000 clones, 85% to 95% found once. The germline V gene encodes CDR1 GTSNPN and CDR2 SVGIG (reference sequence). This CDR3 has 14 amino acids. V was clipped by 2 bases and J by 3 bases, with 14 bases between them. CD45RO-negative cells were positively selected for CCR7, leaving out terminally differentiated effector memory CD45RA+ cells.

This receptor was obtained from a young man in good health. This rearrangement joins TRBV30 to TRBJ2-7, with D tentatively TRBD1 (6 bases). Source material: naive CD8+ T cells sorted from blood. CDR3 in amino acids: CAWSSGQTIYEQYF. CDR3 nucleotides: TGTGCCTGGAGTTCTGGACAGACCATCTACGAGCAGTACTTC.